This TCR beta chain was found in a study of read filtering for tumor transcriptome and immune sequencing. Study-wide results and caveats: In IR-seq, single-read clonotypes were approximately 79% of clonotypes but around 4% of reads.

This library used roughly 400 ng RNA and molecular barcoded adaptors spanning alpha/delta and beta/gamma chains. TCRdb passed the reads through MiXCR, listing each CDR3 protein once. The profile shows roughly 69,000 distinct CDR3 sequences, about 14% of them singletons. This clonotype came up many times. The antigen is unknown. Trimming took 6 bases from V and 1 from J; bases not matched to a gene: 6. Germline CDR1 is MNHEY and CDR2 is SVGAGI. CDR3 length: 15 amino acids. The sequence came from a donor older than 35 with multiple myeloma. V usage is TRBV6-5 and J usage is TRBJ2-7; 10 nucleotides agree with TRBD1. Sequenced input: a population of CD138-negative cells sorted from bone marrow. The CDR3 reads CASSPPGQGSYEQYF. The CDR3, as DNA: TGTGCCAGCAGCCCTCCGGGACAGGGGTCCTACGAGCAGTACTTC.